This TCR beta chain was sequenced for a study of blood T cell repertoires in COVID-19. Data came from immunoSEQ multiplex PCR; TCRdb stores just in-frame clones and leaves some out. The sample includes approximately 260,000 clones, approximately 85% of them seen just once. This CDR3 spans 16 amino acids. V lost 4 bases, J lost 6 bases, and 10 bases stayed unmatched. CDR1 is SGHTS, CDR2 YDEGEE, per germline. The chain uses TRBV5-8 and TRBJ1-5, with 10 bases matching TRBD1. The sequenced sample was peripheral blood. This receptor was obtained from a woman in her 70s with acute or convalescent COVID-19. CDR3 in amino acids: CASSTVLTGGFQPQHF. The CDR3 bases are TGTGCCAGCAGCACCGTCCTGACAGGGGGCTTTCAGCCCCAGCATTTT.